Below are 9 T cell receptor beta chains sequenced from a single sample in a study of identical twins. TCRdb fed the 5' RACE reads into MiXCR, producing one record per CDR3 protein. The sample shows about 890,000 distinct CDR3 sequences, around 12% of them seen only once. These same data were also listed under a study on yellow fever vaccine responses in identical twins.

Source material: PBMCs. These receptors came from a woman aged 18-29 years in good health.

The rearrangement joins TRBV7-2 to TRBJ1-5; D call uncertain. V dropped 5 bases and J dropped 3 bases, with 8 bases sitting between them. Germline V gene data show CDR1 as SGHTA and CDR2 as FQGNSA. The CDR3 has 13 amino acids. CDR3 nucleotides: TGTGCCAGCAGCCCAGTTGCCAATCAGCCCCAGCATTTT. It yields the protein CASSPVANQPQHF.

The rearrangement joins TRBV12-3 or TRBV12-4 to TRBJ2-5, with TRBD1 matching over 9 bases. The CDR3 extends over 14 amino acids. Trimming at V came to 5 bases and at J to 5 bases, leaving 6 bases not matched to a gene. CDR3: CASSKRTGVETQYF. DNA of the CDR3: TGTGCCAGCAGTAAAAGGACAGGGGTGGAGACCCAGTACTTC.

This clonotype was detected a few times. J is TRBJ1-4 and V is TRBV25-1; TRBD1 agrees at 8 bases. Germline CDR1 reads MGHDK; CDR2 reads SYGVNS. This CDR3 comprises 14 residues. The V segment lost 6 bases and the J segment 8 bases; nucleotides outside the gene matches: 8. As DNA, the CDR3 is TGTGCCAGCAGGCCCCAGGGGGCGAGGGAAAAACTGTTTTTT. Protein: CASRPQGAREKLFF. The full variable domain, completed using reference TRBV25-1 and TRBJ1-4, is EADIYQTPRYLVIGTGKKITLECSQTMGHDKMYWYQQDPGMELHLIHYSYGVNSTEKGDLSSESTVSRIRTEHFPLTLESARPSHTSQYLCASRPQGAREKLFFGSGTQLSVL.

There are a few counts of this clonotype. The CDR3 coding sequence is TGTGCCAGCAGGACAGGGTACCCAGATACGCAGTATTTT. Encoded protein: CASRTGYPDTQYF. The genes are TRBV28 and TRBJ2-3; TRBD1 agrees at 7 bases. This CDR3 is built from 13 residues. From germline, CDR1 is MDHEN and CDR2 SYDVKM. With V trimmed by 6 bases and J by 4 bases, 4 bases remained unmatched.

Only a few counts were recorded for this clonotype. The chain uses TRBV12-3 or TRBV12-4 and TRBJ2-1; perhaps TRBD2 as D (6 bases). Trimming removed 0 bases from V and 4 bases from J, with 13 bases in between. The CDR3 is 16 residues long. The CDR3 protein is CASSLAGLARYNEQFF. CDR3 DNA: TGTGCCAGCAGTTTAGCGGGTCTAGCGCGATACAATGAGCAGTTCTTC.

This clonotype was counted a few times. The chain joins TRBV6-1 to TRBJ1-6; D is unresolved. This CDR3 region has 15 residues. Trimming stripped 7 bases from V and 5 bases from J, with 15 bases between. CDR1 is MNHNS and CDR2 is SASEGT in the germline V gene. Here the CDR3 reads CASILSDGDNSPLHF. Written as DNA, the CDR3 is TGTGCCAGCATCCTCTCGGACGGTGATAATTCACCCCTCCACTTT.

This clonotype was detected a few times. This sequence joins TRBV15 and TRBJ2-5; D gene ambiguous. The CDR3 totals 11 residues. With 8 bases removed from V and 5 bases from J, the gap between germline ends came to 9 bases. Germline-derived CDR1 and CDR2 are LNHNV and YYDKDF (reference sequence). This CDR3 reads CATGEGETQYF. Written as DNA, the CDR3 is TGTGCCACCGGGGAAGGCGAGACCCAGTACTTC.

This chain connects TRBV20-1 to TRBJ2-1; a possible D gene is TRBD1 (5 bases). The germline CDR1 and CDR2 sequences are DFQATT and SNEGSKA (reference sequence). The V end lost 4 bases, the J end lost 10 bases, and 17 bases lay between the germline ends. The CDR3 loop spans 13 amino acids. The CDR3 DNA is TGCAGTGCTACGACTGGGGCCTTTGTAGAGCAGTTCTTC. Protein: CSATTGAFVEQFF.

The CDR3 protein is CASSWGHNSNQPQHF. CDR3 nucleotide sequence: TGTGCCAGCAGTTGGGGACACAATAGCAATCAGCCCCAGCATTTT. The chain joins TRBV12-3 or TRBV12-4 to TRBJ1-5; possibly TRBD1 for D (6 bases). CDR3 size: 15 residues. Trimming pared 4 bases from V and 0 bases from J, leaving 10 bases between.